This TCR beta chain was recorded in a study of OX40 agonist ivuxolimab in advanced cancers. Whole-study findings and limits: The authors did not determine the antigen specificity of the expanded peripheral T cells.

TCRdb's table, derived via immunoSEQ multiplex PCR, lists solely in-frame clones and lacks some. The sample records about 88,000 clones, 85% to 90% being singletons. The J segment lost 5 bases and the V segment lost 6 bases, leaving 9 bases of the junction unmatched. The germline CDR1 and CDR2 sequences are KGHSH and LQKENI. This CDR3 comprises 15 residues. On this clone itself: Its target is not known.

The rearrangement uses TRBV18 and TRBJ1-5, with 8 nucleotides matching TRBD1. Source: CD4+ or CD8+ T cells sorted from blood, taken in a trial of the OX40 agonist ivuxolimab. This clonotype was sampled from an adult with an advanced solid tumor such as melanoma, head and neck, liver or kidney cancer. The chain's CDR3 is CASSPGQGGDQPQHF. The CDR3 DNA follows: TGTGCCAGCTCGCCTGGACAGGGTGGCGATCAGCCCCAGCATTTT.